This TCR beta chain was sequenced during a study of blood T cell repertoires in COVID-19. This clone has only a few counts. Produced via immunoSEQ multiplex PCR; TCRdb's table is partial and in-frame only. Of roughly 180,000 clones listed, about four fifths were seen once; the top ten hold more than 6.5%. Sequencing used peripheral blood. This clonotype originated in an older woman with COVID-19, enrolled during active disease.

The DNA of the CDR3 is TGTGCCAGCGGTCGGGGGGCGAACACTGAAGCTTTCTTT. Translated: CASGRGANTEAFF. The chain combines TRBV5-6 with TRBJ1-1; weak D call: TRBD1 (6 bases). Germline lookup yields CDR1 SGHDT and CDR2 YYEEEE. Trimming pared 7 bases from V and 1 base from J, leaving 11 bases between. This CDR3 is 13 amino acids long.